These 26 T cell receptor beta chains originate from one sample sequenced in a study of shared T cell receptors in the human thymus. Only in-frame clones appear in the TCRdb table, and some are missing; sequencing was by immunoSEQ multiplex PCR. The sample contains approximately 580,000 clones, about four fifths of which appear only once. In addition, the sample was reused for a study of human thymus T cells.

The sequencing sample was made of thymocytes. All receptors derive from a boy under two years old with a congenital heart defect.

This sequence joins TRBV28 and TRBJ2-3, with D perhaps matching TRBD2 (6 bases). The CDR3 loop spans 15 amino acids. Germline V lookup: CDR1 MDHEN, CDR2 SYDVKM. Trimming shortened V by 3 bases and J by 6 bases, and 16 bases separated the two germline ends. The CDR3 sequence is CASSFRTGVWDTQYF. DNA of the CDR3: TGTGCCAGCAGTTTCCGGACGGGAGTATGGGATACGCAGTATTTT.

The rearrangement links TRBV28 to TRBJ2-7; 11 bases match TRBD2. The CDR3 totals 15 residues. V dropped 5 bases and J dropped 0; count of bases not matched to a gene: 3. Germline assignment: CDR1 MDHEN and CDR2 SYDVKM. The CDR3 nucleotides read TGTGCCAGCAGTCGGACTAGCGGGTTCTCCTACGAGCAGTACTTC. Its protein is CASSRTSGFSYEQYF.

The rearrangement joins TRBV14 to TRBJ2-1; TRBD1 matches 8 bases. Trimming at V came to 0 bases and at J to 7 bases, leaving 8 bases not matched to a gene. The length of the CDR3 is 16 residues. CDR1 and CDR2 from the germline V gene are SGHDN and FVKESK. The DNA of the CDR3 is TGTGCCAGCAGCCAAGATCGCGCGACAGGGGAAAATGAGCAGTTCTTC. Amino acid sequence: CASSQDRATGENEQFF. Supplemented by reference TRBV14 and TRBJ2-1, the full variable domain reads EAGVTQFPSHSVIEKGQTVTLRCDPISGHDNLYWYRRVMGKEIKFLLHFVKESKQDESGMPNNRFLAERTGGTYSTLKVQPAELEDSGVYFCASSQDRATGENEQFFGPGTRLTVL.

This chain links TRBV27 with TRBJ1-5, with a tentative D call TRBD1 (6 bases). Germline assignment: CDR1 MNHEY and CDR2 SMNVEV (reference sequence). The CDR3 has 17 residues. Between the trimmed V and J ends, which lost 3 bases and 1 base, there was a span of 16 bases. The CDR3 sequence: CASSFTGKGNSNQPQHF. In DNA form, the CDR3 reads TGTGCCAGCAGTTTCACAGGGAAAGGGAACAGCAATCAGCCCCAGCATTTT.

This sequence joins TRBV5-1 and TRBJ2-1, with D possibly being TRBD2 (5 bases). CDR1 is SGHRS, CDR2 YFSETQ, per germline. The CDR3 contains 13 residues. The V end was cut by 6 bases, the J end by 8 bases, with 15 bases between. As DNA, the CDR3 is TGCGCCAGCACCGCCGGACTGGCGGATGAGCAGTTCTTC. This codes for CASTAGLADEQFF.

The genes are TRBV5-1 and TRBJ2-7, with TRBD2 identical over 12 bases. After removal of 4 bases from V and 2 bases from J, the junction contained 4 bases not matched to a gene. CDR3 length equals 15 residues. Germline V gene sequence: CDR1 SGHRS, CDR2 YFSETQ. CDR3 sequence (DNA): TGCGCCAGCAGCCCGACTAGCGGGAGAACCTACGAGCAGTACTTC. It is translated as CASSPTSGRTYEQYF.

The chain uses TRBV9 and TRBJ2-3; weak D call: TRBD2 (5 bases). The V gene lost 0 bases and the J gene lost 4 bases, with 15 bases spanning the gap. CDR3 size: 16 residues. Per germline, CDR1 SGDLS and CDR2 YYNGEE. CDR3 amino acids: CASSVVSGPRPDTQYF. The CDR3 nucleotides read TGTGCCAGCAGCGTAGTCAGCGGCCCCCGTCCAGATACGCAGTATTTT. Full variable domain (remainder filled in from reference TRBV9 and TRBJ2-3): DSGVTQTPKHLITATGQRVTLRCSPRSGDLSVYWYQQSLDQGLQFLIQYYNGEERAKGNILERFSAQQFPDLHSELNLSSLELGDSALYFCASSVVSGPRPDTQYFGPGTRLTVL.

The chain combines TRBV5-6 with TRBJ2-3; weak D call: TRBD1 (6 bases). CDR1 is SGHDT, CDR2 YYEEEE, per germline. The CDR3 is 16 amino acids. V dropped 4 bases and J dropped 6 bases, with 21 bases sitting between them. CDR3 DNA: TGTGCCAGCAGCCCCAGGGGAAATAGCCCTCCGGATACGCAGTATTTT. As protein: CASSPRGNSPPDTQYF. Filled out from reference TRBV5-6 and TRBJ2-3, the complete variable domain reads DAGVTQSPTHLIKTRGQQVTLRCSPKSGHDTVSWYQQALGQGPQFIFQYYEEEERQRGNFPDRFSGHQFPNYSSELNVNALLLGDSALYLCASSPRGNSPPDTQYFGPGTRLTVL.

This clone was observed once. The chain combines TRBV4-2 with TRBJ1-1, with 9 bases identical to TRBD1. V was pared by 8 bases and J by 3 bases, with 4 bases of the junction left unmatched. The CDR3 sequence is 13 residues long. Germline values: CDR1 LGHNA, CDR2 YNFKEQ. The CDR3 DNA is TGTGCCAGCGAGCGACAGGGGGACACTGAAGCTTTCTTT. Protein sequence: CASERQGDTEAFF.

The chain joins TRBV2 to TRBJ2-7; 7 bases agree with TRBD2. This CDR3 has 15 amino acids. The germline V gene has CDR1 SNHLY and CDR2 FYNNEI. Unmatched junction bases numbered 11, after V lost 2 bases and J lost 7 bases. CDR3 residues: CASSERRRESREQYF. CDR3 DNA sequence: TGTGCCAGCAGTGAACGAAGGCGGGAGTCGAGGGAGCAGTACTTC.

This clone is a singleton in its sample. The chain is built from TRBV15 and TRBJ2-1; TRBD1 agrees at 7 bases. The V gene end was trimmed by 0 bases and the J gene end by 5 bases; junction bases not matched to a gene: 4. Germline CDR1 reads LNHNV; CDR2 reads YYDKDF (reference sequence). CDR3 length equals 15 residues. Here the CDR3 reads CATSRDDQGDNEQFF. The CDR3 DNA reads as TGTGCCACCAGCAGAGATGATCAGGGGGACAATGAGCAGTTCTTC.

The CDR3 DNA follows: TGTGCCAGTAGCCGTCGACTAGCGGAATCCTACGAGCAGTACTTC. This gives the protein CASSRRLAESYEQYF. The gene calls are TRBV19 and TRBJ2-7, with 9 bases aligning to TRBD2. This CDR3 has 15 amino acids. The trim removed 6 bases at V and 1 base at J, leaving 7 bases unmatched. Germline lookup yields CDR1 LNHDA and CDR2 SQIVND (reference sequence). Full variable domain (remainder filled in from reference TRBV19 and TRBJ2-7): DGGITQSPKYLFRKEGQNVTLSCEQNLNHDAMYWYRQDPGQGLRLIYYSQIVNDFQKGDIAEGYSVSREKKESFPLTVTSAQKNPTAFYLCASSRRLAESYEQYFGPGTRLTVT.

The J gene is TRBJ2-7, the V gene TRBV5-1; 10 nucleotides line up with TRBD1. The J segment lost 5 bases and the V segment lost 1 base, leaving 6 bases of the junction unmatched. In germline, CDR1 is SGHRS, CDR2 YFSETQ. The CDR3 is made up of 15 amino acids. In DNA form, the CDR3 reads TGCGCCAGCAGCTTGCACCGGGGACAGGGGAACGAGCAGTACTTC. This codes for CASSLHRGQGNEQYF.

The V call is TRBV28, the J call TRBJ1-4; 10 nucleotides line up with TRBD1. The V gene's germline CDR1 is MDHEN and CDR2 SYDVKM. The CDR3 runs to 19 residues. The trim removed 5 bases at V and 8 bases at J, leaving 20 bases unmatched. The CDR3 region has the DNA TGTGCCAGCAGTCCTGTAGACCGGGACAGGGGAAGGTTTTTGGAAAAACTGTTTTTT. Amino acids: CASSPVDRDRGRFLEKLFF.

This chain links TRBV6-5 with TRBJ2-7; the match to TRBD2 covers 8 bases. Looked up from germline, CDR1 is MNHEY and CDR2 is SVGAGI. V lost 6 bases, J lost 0 bases, and 7 bases stayed unmatched. This CDR3 spans 15 amino acids. CDR3 bases: TGTGCCAGCAGACCTAGCGGGTCGAGCTCCTACGAGCAGTACTTC. Translated: CASRPSGSSSYEQYF.

Only one count was recorded for this clone. This chain connects TRBV14 to TRBJ1-1; unclear D gene. Germline CDR1 is SGHDN and CDR2 is FVKESK. There are 16 residues in the CDR3. V lost 0 bases, J lost 3 bases, and 14 bases lay in between. CDR3 DNA: TGTGCCAGCAGCCAAGATAGGAAGCGGAGGGACACTGAAGCTTTCTTT. Its protein is CASSQDRKRRDTEAFF.

The chain is built from TRBV27 and TRBJ1-4; 7 nucleotides agree with TRBD1. Germline V gene sequence: CDR1 MNHEY, CDR2 SMNVEV (reference sequence). This CDR3 contains 15 residues. V was pared by 5 bases and J by 0 bases, with 3 bases of the junction left unmatched. This chain's CDR3 is CASSAGTATNEKLFF. The CDR3 DNA follows: TGTGCCAGCAGTGCCGGGACAGCAACTAATGAAAAACTGTTTTTT.

The CDR3 spells CASSSPTGVNTIYF. The CDR3 DNA sequence: TGTGCCAGCAGCTCCCCGACGGGGGTAAACACCATATATTTT. The V gene is TRBV4-2, the J gene TRBJ1-3, with D tentatively TRBD1 (5 bases). V lost 5 bases to trimming and J lost 6 bases, with 14 bases between them. The CDR3 is 14 residues long. The germline V gene has CDR1 LGHNA and CDR2 YNFKEQ.

V gene TRBV9 combines with J gene TRBJ1-2, with 7 bases that match TRBD1. The CDR3 covers 15 residues. Germline-derived CDR1 and CDR2 are SGDLS and YYNGEE. V dropped 3 bases and J dropped 0; count of bases not matched to a gene: 5. CDR3 amino acids: CASSAPGTANYGYTF. The CDR3 bases are TGTGCCAGCAGCGCCCCCGGGACAGCTAACTATGGCTACACCTTC. Combining the CDR3 with reference TRBV9 and TRBJ1-2 gives the whole variable domain DSGVTQTPKHLITATGQRVTLRCSPRSGDLSVYWYQQSLDQGLQFLIQYYNGEERAKGNILERFSAQQFPDLHSELNLSSLELGDSALYFCASSAPGTANYGYTFGSGTRLTVV.

Written as DNA, the CDR3 is TGTGCCAGCAGGCCCAGGAAACAAGCTAACTATGGCTACACCTTC. Its protein is CASRPRKQANYGYTF. The gene calls are TRBV28 and TRBJ1-2, with unresolved D. The germline V gene encodes CDR1 MDHEN and CDR2 SYDVKM. Between the trimmed V and J ends, which lost 6 bases and 0 bases, there was a span of 14 bases. This CDR3 comprises 15 residues.

The chain uses TRBV7-6 and TRBJ2-5; TRBD2 aligns across 10 bases. Germline lookup yields CDR1 SGHVS and CDR2 FNYEAQ. This CDR3 comprises 15 residues. The junction had 2 bases not matched to a gene; V was cut back by 1 base and J by 3 bases. CDR3 bases: TGTGCCAGCAGCTTAGGGACTAGCGGAGAAGAGACCCAGTACTTC. This gives the protein CASSLGTSGEETQYF.

The chain recombines TRBV30 with TRBJ1-2; D call uncertain. Germline values: CDR1 GTSNPN, CDR2 SVGIG (reference sequence). V lost 0 bases, J lost 8 bases, and 7 bases lay in between. The CDR3 sequence is 11 residues long. The CDR3 coding sequence is TGTGCCTGGAGTGTAAAGCGGGGCTACACCTTC. Translated: CAWSVKRGYTF. Variable domain in full (rest from reference TRBV30 and TRBJ1-2): SQTIHQWPATLVQPVGSPLSLECTVEGTSNPNLYWYRQAAGRGLQLLFYSVGIGQISSEVPQNLSASRPQDRQFILSSKKLLLSDSGFYLCAWSVKRGYTFGSGTRLTVV.

This chain uses TRBV5-6 with TRBJ2-1; maybe TRBD2 (5 bases). V gave up 4 bases and J gave up 5 bases, with 10 bases separating them. Germline CDR1 is SGHDT and CDR2 is YYEEEE. There are 13 residues in the CDR3. The CDR3 DNA is TGTGCCAGCAGCATACTAGGTAACAATGAGCAGTTCTTC. Its translation is CASSILGNNEQFF. The variable domain in full, completed from reference TRBV5-6 and TRBJ2-1, reads DAGVTQSPTHLIKTRGQQVTLRCSPKSGHDTVSWYQQALGQGPQFIFQYYEEEERQRGNFPDRFSGHQFPNYSSELNVNALLLGDSALYLCASSILGNNEQFFGPGTRLTVL.

The CDR3 spells CASSVDGSTDTQYF. Written as DNA, the CDR3 is TGTGCCAGCAGCGTAGACGGGAGCACAGATACGCAGTATTTT. V usage is TRBV9 and J usage is TRBJ2-3; unclear D gene. The CDR3 runs 14 residues. Trimming left V 0 bases short and J 0 bases short, with 5 bases between. Germline CDR1 and CDR2: SGDLS and YYNGEE.

This clone was detected once. The chain is built from TRBV15 and TRBJ1-1; D is unresolved. V dropped 0 bases and J dropped 0 bases, with 8 bases sitting between them. This CDR3 comprises 15 residues. The germline gives CDR1 LNHNV, CDR2 YYDKDF (reference sequence). CDR3 coding DNA: TGTGCCACCAGCAGAGAGGGAGGGCTGAACACTGAAGCTTTCTTT. This gives the protein CATSREGGLNTEAFF.

V gene TRBV10-3 combines with J gene TRBJ2-7; the D gene is possibly TRBD2 (7 bases). The CDR3 is made up of 15 amino acids. Germline assignment: CDR1 ENHRY and CDR2 SYGVKD. Trimming shortened V by 3 bases and J by 4 bases, and 16 bases separated the two germline ends. Here the CDR3 DNA reads TGTGCCATCAGTGATCGGGGGGCGGGGCCTTACGAGCAGTACTTC. This encodes CAISDRGAGPYEQYF.